This T cell receptor (beta chain) comes out of a study of shared clonotypes between healthy human individuals. After removal of 3 bases from V and 7 bases from J, the junction contained 7 bases not matched to a gene. Germline CDR1 SGHAT, CDR2 FQNNGV. The CDR3 length is 15 residues. A note on this clone: Its cognate antigen is unknown.

Sequencing used immunoSEQ multiplex PCR; TCRdb keeps in-frame clones, though not all of them. The sample includes about 1.5 million clones, about 98% of them seen just once. Regarding the study as a whole: Between four donors, naive CD4 clonotypes were shared at a level of approximately 5%.

The material sequenced was naive CD4+ T cells sorted from blood. The subset was: CD45RA+ positively selected. The sequence was obtained from a man aged 30-40 years in good health. The chain uses TRBV11-2 and TRBJ2-5, with TRBD2 matching 11 bases. This CDR3 reads CASSFSGRDFGTQYF. The CDR3 DNA sequence: TGTGCCAGCAGCTTTAGCGGGAGGGATTTCGGGACCCAGTACTTC.